A selection of T cell receptor beta chains follows, all from one sample in a study of OX40 agonist ivuxolimab in advanced cancers. Assay used: immunoSEQ multiplex PCR; TCRdb lists only in-frame clones, some missing. Of tens of thousands of clones listed, approximately 86% are singletons. Specimen: CD4+ or CD8+ T cells sorted from blood, collected in a trial of the OX40 agonist ivuxolimab. The origin of the receptors is an adult with an advanced solid tumor such as melanoma, head and neck, liver or kidney cancer. Each CDR3 is given with its conserved first and last residue. The D gene is left open where the match is weak. Rows may omit the clone size; those that give it use once, few, many or a size class.

size	D	V	J	CDR3	DNA
few	-	TRBV2	TRBJ1-2	CASSEKTVYGYTF	TGTGCCAGCAGTGAAAAGACAGTCTATGGCTACACCTTC
-	TRBD2	TRBV10-3	TRBJ2-2	CAISGIAGLNTGELFF	TGTGCCATCAGTGGGATAGCGGGACTGAACACCGGGGAGCTGTTTTTT
-	-	TRBV7-9	TRBJ2-3	CASSTFRTDTQYF	TGTGCCAGCAGCACATTTAGGACAGATACGCAGTATTTT
-	-	TRBV28	TRBJ2-5	CASSPGREETQYF	TGTGCCAGCAGCCCGGGACGGGAAGAGACCCAGTACTTC
-	-	TRBV18	TRBJ1-1	CASSPPGMNTEAFF	TGTGCCAGCTCACCACCGGGAATGAACACTGAAGCTTTCTTT
-	TRBD1	TRBV15	TRBJ1-2	CATSRDNRQGDYGYTF	TGTGCCACCAGCAGAGATAATCGACAGGGAGATTATGGCTACACCTTC
-	-	TRBV18	TRBJ2-2	CASSPITWGNTGELFF	TGTGCCAGCTCCCCGATAACATGGGGGAACACCGGGGAGCTGTTTTTT
many	-	TRBV7-8	TRBJ1-4	CASSLAPGGGEKLFF	TGTGCCAGCAGCTTAGCGCCCGGGGGAGGTGAAAAACTGTTTTTT
-	TRBD1	TRBV11-3	TRBJ1-1	CASSFSRTGSTEAFF	TGTGCCAGCAGCTTCTCTCGGACAGGGAGCACTGAAGCTTTCTTT
few	-	TRBV6-5	TRBJ2-5	CASSLGGQGGTQYF	TGTGCCAGCAGTTTGGGGGGGCAGGGAGGGACCCAGTACTTC
-	-	TRBV10-3	TRBJ1-2	CAINPGQFNYGYTF	TGTGCCATCAATCCCGGACAGTTTAACTATGGCTACACCTTC
-	-	TRBV4-3	TRBJ2-2	CASSQDRWTGELFF	TGCGCCAGCAGCCAAGATAGATGGACCGGGGAGCTGTTTTTT
-	-	TRBV7-2	TRBJ2-2	CASSLVRGTGELFF	TGTGCCAGCAGCTTAGTCCGCGGGACCGGGGAGCTGTTTTTT
-	-	TRBV10-3	TRBJ2-7	CAISDPTVYEQYF	TGTGCCATCAGTGACCCGACAGTCTACGAGCAGTACTTC
-	-	TRBV19	TRBJ2-5	CASSRFGGVETQYF	TGTGCCAGTAGTCGATTTGGCGGGGTGGAGACCCAGTACTTC
-	-	TRBV2	TRBJ2-1	CASSQNSAYNEQFF	TGTGCCAGCAGCCAAAATAGCGCGTACAATGAGCAGTTCTTC
-	-	TRBV11-2	TRBJ2-1	CASSFRGRGARGNEQFF	TGTGCCAGCAGCTTTCGAGGGAGGGGGGCCCGGGGCAATGAGCAGTTCTTC
-	-	TRBV6-5	TRBJ1-2	CASSSPGRFYGYTF	TGTGCCAGCAGCAGTCCGGGACGGTTCTATGGCTACACCTTC
-	TRBD1	TRBV6-6	TRBJ1-5	CASSAGDRGQHF	TGTGCCAGCAGTGCAGGGGACAGGGGCCAGCATTTT
-	-	TRBV9	TRBJ2-5	CASSVDLGRETQYF	TGTGCCAGCAGCGTAGACCTGGGGAGGGAGACCCAGTACTTC
once	-	TRBV5-1	TRBJ2-3	CASSLGKPSTDTQYF	TGCGCCAGCAGCTTGGGCAAGCCTAGCACAGATACGCAGTATTTT
-	-	TRBV5-1	TRBJ2-7	CASSLLSGQYEQYF	TGCGCCAGCAGCTTGTTGTCGGGGCAGTACGAGCAGTACTTC
-	TRBD2	TRBV5-4	TRBJ2-7	CASSLAGLLYEQYF	TGTGCCAGCAGCTTAGCGGGACTCCTCTACGAGCAGTACTTC
-	-	TRBV5-1	TRBJ1-1	CASSLAMGAGTEAFF	TGCGCCAGCAGCTTGGCCATGGGGGCCGGCACTGAAGCTTTCTTT
once	-	TRBV10-3	TRBJ2-3	CAISEAVDTQYF	TGTGCCATCAGTGAGGCGGTAGATACGCAGTATTTT
-	TRBD1	TRBV15	TRBJ2-5	CATSQTTGQGAGETQYF	TGTGCCACCAGCCAAACGACCGGACAGGGGGCTGGGGAGACCCAGTACTTC
-	TRBD2	TRBV4-2	TRBJ2-3	CASSQDIPSGPSTDTQYF	TGTGCCAGCAGCCAAGATATCCCTAGCGGGCCGAGCACAGATACGCAGTATTTT
-	-	TRBV11-2	TRBJ2-7	CASSLSESSYEQYF	TGTGCCAGCAGCTTAAGCGAAAGCTCCTACGAGCAGTACTTC
-	-	TRBV6-1	TRBJ1-2	CASSETPRGNYGYTF	TGTGCCAGCAGTGAAACCCCTAGGGGGAACTATGGCTACACCTTC
-	-	TRBV27	TRBJ1-1	CASSFFRGNTEAFF	TGTGCCAGCAGTTTTTTCAGGGGGAACACTGAAGCTTTCTTT
-	-	TRBV18	TRBJ2-5	CASSPSQETQYF	TGTGCCAGCTCACCATCTCAAGAGACCCAGTACTTC
-	TRBD1	TRBV11-3	TRBJ2-5	CASSLGQGATGETQYF	TGTGCCAGCAGCTTAGGACAGGGGGCAACGGGAGAGACCCAGTACTTC
-	-	TRBV10-2	TRBJ1-2	CASSEPGGGYGYTF	TGCGCCAGCAGTGAGCCCGGAGGCGGGTATGGCTACACCTTC
-	TRBD1	TRBV6-6	TRBJ1-3	CATRTGSGNTIYF	TGTGCCACCCGGACAGGGTCTGGAAACACCATATATTTT
once	TRBD1	TRBV7-9	TRBJ2-5	CASSPRGAGQGGETQYF	TGTGCCAGCAGCCCACGGGGTGCGGGACAGGGTGGGGAGACCCAGTACTTC